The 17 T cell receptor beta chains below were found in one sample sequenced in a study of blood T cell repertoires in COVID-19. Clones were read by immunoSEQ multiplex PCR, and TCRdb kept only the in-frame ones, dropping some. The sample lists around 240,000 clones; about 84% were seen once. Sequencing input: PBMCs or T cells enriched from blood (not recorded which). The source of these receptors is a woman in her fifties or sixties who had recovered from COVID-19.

In DNA, the CDR3 is TGTGCCAGCTCACCCCAAAATGAAAAACTGTTTTTT. It encodes CASSPQNEKLFF. The V call is TRBV18, the J call TRBJ1-4; D uncertain. Germline V gene sequence: CDR1 KGHSH, CDR2 LQKENI. The CDR3 loop spans 12 amino acids. Between the trimmed V and J ends, which lost 3 bases and 5 bases, there was a span of 4 bases.

The CDR3 loop is CASRQTGVTEKLFF. CDR3 DNA sequence: TGTGCCAGCAGGCAGACAGGGGTTACTGAAAAACTGTTTTTT. The chain recombines TRBV6-5 with TRBJ1-4; TRBD1 matches 8 bases. This CDR3 comprises 14 residues. CDR1 and CDR2 from the germline V gene are MNHEY and SVGAGI. V gave up 6 bases and J gave up 7 bases; unmatched junction bases: 7.

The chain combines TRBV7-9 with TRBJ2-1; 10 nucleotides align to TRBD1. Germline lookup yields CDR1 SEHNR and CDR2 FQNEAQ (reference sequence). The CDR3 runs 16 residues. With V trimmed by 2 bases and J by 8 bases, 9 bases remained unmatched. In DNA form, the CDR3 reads TGTGCCAGCAGCTTAAGGAGGGACAGGGGTTCTGATGAGCAGTTCTTC. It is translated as CASSLRRDRGSDEQFF.

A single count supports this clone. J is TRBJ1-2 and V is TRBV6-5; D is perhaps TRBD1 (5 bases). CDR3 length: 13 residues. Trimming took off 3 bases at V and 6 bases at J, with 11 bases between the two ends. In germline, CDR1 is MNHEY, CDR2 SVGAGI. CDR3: CASSYSRVNGYTF. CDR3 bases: TGTGCCAGCAGTTATTCCAGGGTGAATGGCTACACCTTC.

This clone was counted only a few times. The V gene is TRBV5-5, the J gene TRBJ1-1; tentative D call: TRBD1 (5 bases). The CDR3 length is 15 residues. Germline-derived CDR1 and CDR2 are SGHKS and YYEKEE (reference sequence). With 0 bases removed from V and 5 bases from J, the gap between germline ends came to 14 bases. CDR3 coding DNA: TGTGCCAGCAGCTTGGTTGTCACGGAGGGGACTGAAGCTTTCTTT. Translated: CASSLVVTEGTEAFF.

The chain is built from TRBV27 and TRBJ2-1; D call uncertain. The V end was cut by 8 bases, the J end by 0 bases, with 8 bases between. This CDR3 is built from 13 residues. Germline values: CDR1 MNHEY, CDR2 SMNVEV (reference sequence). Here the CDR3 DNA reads TGTGCCAGCTGCGGTGGCTCCTACAATGAGCAGTTCTTC. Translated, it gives CASCGGSYNEQFF.

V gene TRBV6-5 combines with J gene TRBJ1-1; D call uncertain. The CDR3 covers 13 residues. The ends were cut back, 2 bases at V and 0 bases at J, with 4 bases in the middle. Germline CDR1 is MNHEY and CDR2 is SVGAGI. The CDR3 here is CASSYRVNTEAFF. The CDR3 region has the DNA TGTGCCAGCAGTTACAGAGTGAACACTGAAGCTTTCTTT.

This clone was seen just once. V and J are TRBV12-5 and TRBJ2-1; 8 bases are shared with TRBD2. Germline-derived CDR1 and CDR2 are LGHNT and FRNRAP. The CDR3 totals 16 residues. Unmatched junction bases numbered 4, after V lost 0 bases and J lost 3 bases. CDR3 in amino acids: CASGLVNSGVYNEQFF. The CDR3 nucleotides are TGTGCTAGTGGTTTGGTAAATAGCGGGGTCTACAATGAGCAGTTCTTC.

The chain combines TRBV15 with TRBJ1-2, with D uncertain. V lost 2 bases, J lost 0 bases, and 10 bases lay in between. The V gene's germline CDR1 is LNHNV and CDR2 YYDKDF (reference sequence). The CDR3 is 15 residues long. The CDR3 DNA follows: TGTGCCACCAGCAGAAGTCCCACAGCTAACTATGGCTACACCTTC. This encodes CATSRSPTANYGYTF.

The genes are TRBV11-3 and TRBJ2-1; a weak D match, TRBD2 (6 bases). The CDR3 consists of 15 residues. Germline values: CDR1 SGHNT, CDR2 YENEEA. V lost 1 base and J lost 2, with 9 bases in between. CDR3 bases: TGTGCCAGCAGCTTAGCGGGACTCCCCTACAATGAGCAGTTCTTC. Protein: CASSLAGLPYNEQFF.

CDR3 loop: CASSQRGANEQYF. The DNA for the CDR3 is TGTGCCAGCAGCCAGCGGGGGGCCAACGAGCAGTACTTC. The rearrangement joins TRBV16 to TRBJ2-7; TRBD2 matches 8 bases. This CDR3 spans 13 amino acids. The trim removed 3 bases at V and 5 bases at J, leaving 3 bases unmatched. Per the germline V gene, CDR1 is KGHSY and CDR2 is FQNENV.

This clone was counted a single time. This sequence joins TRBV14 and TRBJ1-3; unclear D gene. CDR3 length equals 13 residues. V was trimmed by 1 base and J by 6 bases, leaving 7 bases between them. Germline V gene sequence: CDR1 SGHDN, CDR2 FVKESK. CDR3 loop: CASSQASSNTIYF. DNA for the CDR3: TGTGCCAGCAGCCAAGCGTCCTCAAACACCATATATTTT.

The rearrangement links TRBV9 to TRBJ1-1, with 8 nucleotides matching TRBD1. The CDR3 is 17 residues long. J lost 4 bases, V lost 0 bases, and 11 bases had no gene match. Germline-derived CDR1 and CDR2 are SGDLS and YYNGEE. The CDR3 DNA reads TGTGCCAGCAGCGTAGGTATCCGGACAGGGTTCGGCACTGAAGCTTTCTTT. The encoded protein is CASSVGIRTGFGTEAFF. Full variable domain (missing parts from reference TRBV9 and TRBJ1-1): DSGVTQTPKHLITATGQRVTLRCSPRSGDLSVYWYQQSLDQGLQFLIQYYNGEERAKGNILERFSAQQFPDLHSELNLSSLELGDSALYFCASSVGIRTGFGTEAFFGQGTRLTVV.

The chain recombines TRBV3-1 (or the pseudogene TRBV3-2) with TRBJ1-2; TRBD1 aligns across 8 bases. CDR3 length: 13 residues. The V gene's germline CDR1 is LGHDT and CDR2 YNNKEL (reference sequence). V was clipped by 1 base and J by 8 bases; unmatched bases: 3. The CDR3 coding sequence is TGTGCCAGCAGCCAAGGACAGGGGAGCGGCTACACCTTC. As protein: CASSQGQGSGYTF.

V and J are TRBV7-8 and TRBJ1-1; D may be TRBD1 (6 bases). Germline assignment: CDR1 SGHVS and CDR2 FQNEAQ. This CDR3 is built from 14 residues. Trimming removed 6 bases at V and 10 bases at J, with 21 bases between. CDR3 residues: CASRTDRPAGTAFF. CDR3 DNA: TGTGCCAGCAGAACCGACAGGCCCGCCGGCACAGCTTTCTTT.

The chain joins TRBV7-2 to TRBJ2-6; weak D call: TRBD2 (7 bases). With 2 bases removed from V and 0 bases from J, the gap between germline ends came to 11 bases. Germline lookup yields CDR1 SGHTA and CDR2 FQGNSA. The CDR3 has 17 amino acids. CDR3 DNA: TGTGCCAGCAGCTTACAAGGGGGGGGCTCTGGGGCCAACGTCCTGACTTTC. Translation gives CASSLQGGGSGANVLTF.

The CDR3 protein is CASSQDRGDNQPQHF. Here the CDR3 DNA reads TGTGCCAGCAGCCAAGACAGGGGGGATAATCAGCCCCAGCATTTT. J is TRBJ1-5 and V is TRBV4-2; 7 nucleotides align to TRBD1. CDR3 size: 15 residues. CDR1 is LGHNA, CDR2 YNFKEQ, per germline. The V gene end was trimmed by 0 bases and the J gene end by 4 bases; junction bases not matched to a gene: 3.